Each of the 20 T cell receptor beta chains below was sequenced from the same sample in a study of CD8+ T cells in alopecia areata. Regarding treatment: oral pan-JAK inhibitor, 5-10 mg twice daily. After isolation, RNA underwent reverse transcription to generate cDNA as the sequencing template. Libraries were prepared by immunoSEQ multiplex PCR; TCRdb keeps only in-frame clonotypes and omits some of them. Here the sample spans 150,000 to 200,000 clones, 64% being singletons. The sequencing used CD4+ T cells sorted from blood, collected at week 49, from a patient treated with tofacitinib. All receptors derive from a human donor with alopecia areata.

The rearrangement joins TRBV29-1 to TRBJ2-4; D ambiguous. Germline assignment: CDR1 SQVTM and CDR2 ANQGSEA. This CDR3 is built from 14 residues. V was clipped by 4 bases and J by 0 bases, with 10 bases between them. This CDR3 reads CSVGAMGAKNIQYF. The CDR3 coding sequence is TGCAGCGTTGGGGCTATGGGAGCCAAAAACATTCAGTACTTC.

The CDR3 DNA reads as TGTGCCAGCAGTCCAAGGGGCCAGGGGAGTGGCTACACCTTC. Its protein product is CASSPRGQGSGYTF. The rearrangement uses TRBV6-5 and TRBJ1-2; the D gene is possibly TRBD1 (6 bases). Between the trimmed V and J ends, which lost 5 bases and 7 bases, there was a span of 17 bases. Germline lookup yields CDR1 MNHEY and CDR2 SVGAGI. The CDR3 runs 14 residues.

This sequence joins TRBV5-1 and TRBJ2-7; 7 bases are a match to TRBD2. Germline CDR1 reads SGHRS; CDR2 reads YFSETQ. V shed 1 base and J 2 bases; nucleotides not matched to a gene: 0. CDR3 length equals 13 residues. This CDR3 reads CASSLRGAYEQYF. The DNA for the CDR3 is TGCGCCAGCAGCTTGCGGGGGGCCTACGAGCAGTACTTC.

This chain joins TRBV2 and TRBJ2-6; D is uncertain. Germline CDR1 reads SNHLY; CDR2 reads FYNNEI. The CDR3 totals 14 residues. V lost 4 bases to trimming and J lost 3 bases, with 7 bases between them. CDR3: CASSGSFGANVLTF. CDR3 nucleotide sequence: TGTGCCAGCAGTGGAAGCTTTGGGGCCAACGTCCTGACTTTC. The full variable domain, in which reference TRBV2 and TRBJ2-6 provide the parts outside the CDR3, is EPEVTQTPSHQVTQMGQEVILRCVPISNHLYFYWYRQILGQKVEFLVSFYNNEISEKSEIFDDQFSVERPDGSNFTLKIRSTKLEDSAMYFCASSGSFGANVLTFGAGSRLTVL.

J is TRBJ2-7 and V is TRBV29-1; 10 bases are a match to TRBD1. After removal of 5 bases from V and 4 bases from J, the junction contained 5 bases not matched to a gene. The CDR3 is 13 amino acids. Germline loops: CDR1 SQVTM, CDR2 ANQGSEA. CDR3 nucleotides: TGCAGCGTTTCCGGGACAGGGGAATACGAGCAGTACTTC. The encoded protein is CSVSGTGEYEQYF.

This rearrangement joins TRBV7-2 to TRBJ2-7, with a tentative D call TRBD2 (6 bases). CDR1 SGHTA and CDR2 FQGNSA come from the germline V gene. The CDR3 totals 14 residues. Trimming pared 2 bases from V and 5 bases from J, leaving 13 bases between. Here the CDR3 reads CASSLSGGINEQYF. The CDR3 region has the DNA TGTGCCAGCAGCTTATCCGGGGGAATAAACGAGCAGTACTTC.

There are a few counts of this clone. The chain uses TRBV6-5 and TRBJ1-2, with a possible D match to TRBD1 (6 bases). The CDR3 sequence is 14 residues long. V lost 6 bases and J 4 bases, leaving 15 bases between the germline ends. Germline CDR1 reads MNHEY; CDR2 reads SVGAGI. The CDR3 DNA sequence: TGTGCCAGCAGCCCCCGACAGGCCCCCTATGGCTACACCTTC. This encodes CASSPRQAPYGYTF.

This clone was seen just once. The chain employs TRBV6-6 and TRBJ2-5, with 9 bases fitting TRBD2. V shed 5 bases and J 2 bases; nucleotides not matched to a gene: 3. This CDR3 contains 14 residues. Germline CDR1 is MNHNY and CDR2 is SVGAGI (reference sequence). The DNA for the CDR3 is TGTGCCAGCAGTGAGACTAGCGGACAAGAGACCCAGTACTTC. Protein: CASSETSGQETQYF.

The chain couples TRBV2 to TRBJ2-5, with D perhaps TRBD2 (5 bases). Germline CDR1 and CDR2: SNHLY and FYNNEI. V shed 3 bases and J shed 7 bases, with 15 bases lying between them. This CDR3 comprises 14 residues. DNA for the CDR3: TGTGCCAGCAGTGATATTGTGGATGGAGGGACCCAGTACTTC. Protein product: CASSDIVDGGTQYF.

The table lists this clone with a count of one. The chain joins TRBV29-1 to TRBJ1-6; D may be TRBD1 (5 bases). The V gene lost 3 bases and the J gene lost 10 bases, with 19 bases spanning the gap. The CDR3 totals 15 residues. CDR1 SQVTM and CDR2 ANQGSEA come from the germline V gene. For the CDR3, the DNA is TGCAGCGTTGAGGTTGGGTCAGGGTCAGGCTCACCCCTCCACTTT. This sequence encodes CSVEVGSGSGSPLHF.

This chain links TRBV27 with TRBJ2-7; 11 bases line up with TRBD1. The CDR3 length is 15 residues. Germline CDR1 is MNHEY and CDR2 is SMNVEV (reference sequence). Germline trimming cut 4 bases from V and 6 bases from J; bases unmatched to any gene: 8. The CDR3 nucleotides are TGTGCCAGCAGTTCACATCGGACAGGGGGCGGCGAGCAGTACTTC. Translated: CASSSHRTGGGEQYF.

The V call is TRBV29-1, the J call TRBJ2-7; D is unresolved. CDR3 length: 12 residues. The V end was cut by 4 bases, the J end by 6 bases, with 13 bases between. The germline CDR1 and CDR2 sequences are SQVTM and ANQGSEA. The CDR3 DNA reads TGCAGCGTTGCTGACCCTTTGGGCGAGCAGTACTTC. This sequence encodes CSVADPLGEQYF.

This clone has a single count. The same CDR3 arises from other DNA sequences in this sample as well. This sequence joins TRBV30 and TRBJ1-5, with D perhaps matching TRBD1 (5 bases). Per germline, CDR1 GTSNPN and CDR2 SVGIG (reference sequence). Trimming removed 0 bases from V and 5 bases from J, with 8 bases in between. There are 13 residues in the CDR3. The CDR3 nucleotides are TGTGCCTGGAGTGTTGGGGGGGATCAGCCCCAGCATTTT. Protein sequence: CAWSVGGDQPQHF.

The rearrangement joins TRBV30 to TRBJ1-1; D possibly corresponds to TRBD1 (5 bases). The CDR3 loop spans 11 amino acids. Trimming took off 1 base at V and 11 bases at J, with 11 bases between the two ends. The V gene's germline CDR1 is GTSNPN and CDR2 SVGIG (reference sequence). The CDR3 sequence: CAWSEGTTAFF. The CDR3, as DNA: TGTGCCTGGAGTGAAGGGACGACCGCTTTCTTT.

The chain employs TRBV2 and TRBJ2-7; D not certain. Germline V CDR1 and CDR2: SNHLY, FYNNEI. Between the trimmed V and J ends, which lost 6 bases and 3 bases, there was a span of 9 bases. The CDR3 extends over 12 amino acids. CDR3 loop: CASSPDRYEQYF. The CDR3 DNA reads TGTGCCAGCAGCCCGGATCGCTACGAGCAGTACTTC. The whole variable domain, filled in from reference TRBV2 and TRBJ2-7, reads EPEVTQTPSHQVTQMGQEVILRCVPISNHLYFYWYRQILGQKVEFLVSFYNNEISEKSEIFDDQFSVERPDGSNFTLKIRSTKLEDSAMYFCASSPDRYEQYFGPGTRLTVT.

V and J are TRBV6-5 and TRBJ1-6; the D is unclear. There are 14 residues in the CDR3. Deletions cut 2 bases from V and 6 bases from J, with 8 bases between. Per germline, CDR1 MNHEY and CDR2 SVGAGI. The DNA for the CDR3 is TGTGCCAGCAGTTACGAGACTCCTAATTCACCCCTCCACTTT. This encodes CASSYETPNSPLHF.

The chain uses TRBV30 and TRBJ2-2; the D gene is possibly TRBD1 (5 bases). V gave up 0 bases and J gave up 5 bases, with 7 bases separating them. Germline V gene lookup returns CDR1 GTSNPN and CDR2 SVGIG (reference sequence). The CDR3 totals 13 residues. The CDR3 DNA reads TGTGCCTGGAGTGTAGGGGCAACCGGGGAGCTGTTTTTT. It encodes CAWSVGATGELFF.

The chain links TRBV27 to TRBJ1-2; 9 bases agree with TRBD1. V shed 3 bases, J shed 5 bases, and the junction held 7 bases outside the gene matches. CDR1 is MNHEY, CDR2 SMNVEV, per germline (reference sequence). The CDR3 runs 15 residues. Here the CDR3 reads CASSFSDRGLYGYTF. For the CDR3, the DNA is TGTGCCAGCAGTTTCTCGGACAGGGGACTTTATGGCTACACCTTC.

CDR3 residues: CASSEGAKGYTF. The CDR3 nucleotides are TGTGCCAGCAGTGAAGGGGCGAAAGGCTACACCTTC. The rearrangement links TRBV25-1 to TRBJ1-2, with D tentatively TRBD1 (5 bases). V was pared by 2 bases and J by 8 bases, with 9 bases between. Looked up from germline, CDR1 is MGHDK and CDR2 is SYGVNS. This CDR3 contains 12 residues.

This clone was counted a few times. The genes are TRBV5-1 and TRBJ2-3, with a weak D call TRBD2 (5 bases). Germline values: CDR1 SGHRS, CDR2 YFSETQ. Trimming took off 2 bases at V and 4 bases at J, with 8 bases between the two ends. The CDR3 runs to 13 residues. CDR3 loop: CASSFSGADTQYF. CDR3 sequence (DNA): TGCGCCAGCAGCTTCTCCGGGGCAGATACGCAGTATTTT.